The text below deals with one TCR beta chain. A much larger clone lies one base from this, so it may be a read error. The definition of stable Graves' hyperthyroidism was no ophthalmopathy progression within 18 months. The CDR3 extends over 15 amino acids. The germline CDR1 and CDR2 sequences are SNHLY and FYNNEI. RNA transcripts yielded amplified TCR beta CDR3 regions. The HTBI set primed first-round TCR CDR3 RT-PCR. TCRdb fed the multiplex PCR reads into MiXCR, producing one record per CDR3 protein. The sample contains hundreds of thousands of distinct CDR3 sequences, roughly a third of which appear only once. The data originate from a study of T cells in Graves' hyperthyroidism and ophthalmopathy.

The chain links TRBV2 to TRBJ1-1; possibly TRBD1 for D (5 bases). The origin of this receptor is a woman aged 40 to 50 with Graves' hyperthyroidism. What was sequenced was blood. This CDR3 reads CAGSPLRGANTEAFF. The CDR3 DNA sequence: TGTGCCGGCAGTCCCTTGAGAGGGGCGAACACTGAAGCTTTCTTT.